A single sample gave rise to the 31 T cell receptor beta chains below, sequenced in a study of blood T cell repertoires in COVID-19. Only in-frame clones appear in the TCRdb table, and some are missing; sequencing was by immunoSEQ multiplex PCR. The sample records under 200,000 clones, around 86% being singletons. The specimen was peripheral blood. These receptors originate from a woman aged 40-49 years with acute or convalescent COVID-19.

J is TRBJ1-2 and V is TRBV5-1; 8 nucleotides line up with TRBD1. The germline V gene has CDR1 SGHRS and CDR2 YFSETQ. This CDR3 has 14 residues. V trimming: 7 bases; J trimming: 1 base; junction bases outside the gene matches: 6. CDR3 loop: CASGTGGVNYGYTF. The CDR3, as DNA: TGCGCCAGCGGCACAGGGGGTGTTAACTATGGCTACACCTTC.

The V gene is TRBV6-1, the J gene TRBJ1-4; 8 bases fit TRBD1. CDR1 and CDR2 (germline): MNHNS, SASEGT. J lost 5 bases, V lost 3 bases, and 5 bases had no gene match. The CDR3 runs 15 residues. CDR3 loop: CASSEIRTGNEKLFF. CDR3 bases: TGTGCCAGCAGTGAGATCCGGACAGGGAATGAAAAACTGTTTTTT.

This chain links TRBV18 with TRBJ2-5; possible D gene TRBD2, 5 bases. The CDR3 contains 13 residues. The V gene lost 3 bases and the J gene lost 0 bases, with 5 bases spanning the gap. From germline, CDR1 is KGHSH and CDR2 LQKENI. CDR3 coding DNA: TGTGCCAGCTCACCCGGGAACCAAGAGACCCAGTACTTC. Protein product: CASSPGNQETQYF.

This clone has only one observation. The rearrangement uses TRBV6-2 or TRBV6-3 and TRBJ2-1; D gene ambiguous. The CDR3 length is 12 residues. Germline CDR1 reads MNHEY; CDR2 reads SVGEGT. V was pared by 5 bases and J by 6 bases, with 8 bases between. CDR3 sequence: CASSQQPNEQFF. CDR3 bases: TGTGCCAGCAGTCAACAGCCCAATGAGCAGTTCTTC.

This clone was seen once. J is TRBJ2-5 and V is TRBV28; D may be TRBD2 (6 bases). The CDR3 covers 17 residues. Trimming pared 10 bases from V and 0 bases from J, leaving 24 bases between. CDR1 MDHEN and CDR2 SYDVKM come from the germline V gene. Here the CDR3 reads CATLLTAGTRHQETQYF. The CDR3 nucleotides are TGTGCCACCCTCCTGACAGCCGGGACTCGTCACCAAGAGACCCAGTACTTC.

The table lists this clone with a few counts. This chain uses TRBV5-8 with TRBJ2-3, with D unresolved. In germline, CDR1 is SGHTS, CDR2 YDEGEE. The CDR3 sequence is 13 residues long. V lost 0 bases and J 2 bases, leaving 4 bases between the germline ends. CDR3 amino acids: CASSLGLTDTQYF. The CDR3 DNA follows: TGTGCCAGCAGCTTGGGACTCACAGATACGCAGTATTTT. Based on the CDR3 plus reference TRBV5-8 and TRBJ2-3, the full variable domain is EAGVTQSPTHLIKTRGQQATLRCSPISGHTSVYWYQQALGLGLQFLLWYDEGEERNRGNFPPRFSGRQFPNYSSELNVNALELEDSALYLCASSLGLTDTQYFGPGTRLTVL.

The genes are TRBV18 and TRBJ2-5, with 7 bases matching TRBD1. The junction had 6 bases not matched to a gene; V was cut back by 6 bases and J by 2 bases. The CDR3 spans 14 residues. Germline V gene sequence: CDR1 KGHSH, CDR2 LQKENI. CDR3 DNA sequence: TGTGCCAGCTCCCGGGGACAGAGGCAAGAGACCCAGTACTTC. It codes for CASSRGQRQETQYF.

The table lists this clone with a few counts. This rearrangement joins TRBV6-1 to TRBJ1-1; a possible D gene is TRBD1 (5 bases). CDR1 is MNHNS, CDR2 SASEGT, per germline. This CDR3 is built from 13 residues. V lost 3 bases, J lost 2 bases, and 7 bases lay in between. Written as DNA, the CDR3 is TGTGCCAGCAGTGATTGGACAAACACTGAAGCTTTCTTT. Residues: CASSDWTNTEAFF.

The chain employs TRBV7-6 and TRBJ1-3; D is unresolved. Germline V gene data show CDR1 as SGHVS and CDR2 as FNYEAQ. V lost 2 bases and J lost 0, with 14 bases in between. The CDR3 is 17 residues long. This CDR3 is CASSLSREDFSGNTIYF. CDR3 DNA: TGTGCCAGCAGCTTATCCCGCGAGGACTTCTCTGGAAACACCATATATTTT.

The chain uses TRBV5-1 and TRBJ1-1, with 7 bases matching TRBD1. The ends lost 4 bases at V and 4 bases at J; junction bases unmatched: 7. This CDR3 spans 14 amino acids. Looked up from germline, CDR1 is SGHRS and CDR2 is YFSETQ. CDR3 coding DNA: TGCGCCAGCAGCACCCGACAGGGCGGCACTGAAGCTTTCTTT. It encodes CASSTRQGGTEAFF.

The chain carries TRBV6-5 and TRBJ1-4, with unresolved D. Germline V gene sequence: CDR1 MNHEY, CDR2 SVGAGI. The CDR3 has 13 residues. The CDR3 loop is CMARASGNEKLFF. DNA for the CDR3: TGTATGGCGCGGGCCAGCGGTAATGAAAAACTGTTTTTT.

The chain combines TRBV5-1 with TRBJ1-1, with a tentative D call TRBD1 (5 bases). The CDR3 totals 13 residues. Germline CDR1 is SGHRS and CDR2 is YFSETQ. The V end lost 1 base, the J end lost 6 bases, and 10 bases lay between the germline ends. The CDR3 here is CASSLKGSPEAFF. The CDR3 bases are TGCGCCAGCAGCTTGAAGGGGTCTCCTGAAGCTTTCTTT. The full variable domain, with the rest looked up from reference TRBV5-1 and TRBJ1-1, is KAGVTQTPRYLIKTRGQQVTLSCSPISGHRSVSWYQQTPGQGLQFLFEYFSETQRNKGNFPGRFSGRQFSNSRSEMNVSTLELGDSALYLCASSLKGSPEAFFGQGTRLTVV.

This clone was counted only a few times. The chain is built from TRBV5-5 and TRBJ1-6, with D unresolved. The V gene lost 2 bases and the J gene lost 8 bases, with 11 bases spanning the gap. Germline V CDR1 and CDR2: SGHKS, YYEKEE (reference sequence). The CDR3 loop spans 14 amino acids. CDR3 protein: CASSFDGFDSPLHF. CDR3 nucleotide sequence: TGTGCCAGCAGCTTTGACGGGTTTGATTCACCCCTCCACTTT.

The CDR3 sequence: CASSSLLALNEQFF. The CDR3 DNA reads TGTGCCAGCAGTTCCCTGCTAGCGTTAAATGAGCAGTTCTTC. V is TRBV6-5 and J is TRBJ2-1, with a possible D match to TRBD2 (6 bases). V was cut by 4 bases and J by 7 bases, with 14 bases left in between. CDR1 and CDR2 (germline): MNHEY, SVGAGI. The CDR3 has 14 residues.

The chain has TRBV7-9 and TRBJ1-2, with 7 bases fitting TRBD1. This CDR3 contains 18 residues. The J segment lost 0 bases and the V segment lost 4 bases, leaving 14 bases of the junction unmatched. CDR1 and CDR2 (germline): SEHNR, FQNEAQ (reference sequence). CDR3 sequence: CASSSKSDRVDPNYGYTF. CDR3 sequence (DNA): TGTGCCAGCAGCTCCAAATCAGACAGGGTAGATCCTAACTATGGCTACACCTTC.

The chain carries TRBV10-3 and TRBJ1-1; 7 bases fit TRBD1. V gave up 6 bases and J gave up 1 base; unmatched junction bases: 11. CDR1 and CDR2 (germline): ENHRY, SYGVKD. The CDR3 totals 16 residues. This CDR3 is CAIRGQDQNPNTEAFF. CDR3 DNA: TGTGCCATCAGAGGACAGGATCAGAACCCGAACACTGAAGCTTTCTTT.

The chain employs TRBV3-1 (or the pseudogene TRBV3-2) and TRBJ1-1, with a tentative D call TRBD1 (6 bases). Germline values: CDR1 LGHDT, CDR2 YNNKEL (reference sequence). CDR3 length: 12 residues. V lost 0 bases, J lost 9 bases, and 8 bases lay in between. The CDR3 coding sequence is TGTGCCAGCAGCCAAGAACAGGGAAAAGCTTTCTTT. Its translation is CASSQEQGKAFF.

The DNA for the CDR3 is TGTGCCAGCCGATCGACAGCGAACACTGAAGCTTTCTTT. It yields the protein CASRSTANTEAFF. J is TRBJ1-1 and V is TRBV7-9; D might be TRBD1 (5 bases). CDR1 and CDR2 from the germline V gene are SEHNR and FQNEAQ (reference sequence). V gave up 8 bases and J gave up 1 base, with 11 bases separating them. The length of the CDR3 is 13 residues.

The chain links TRBV9 to TRBJ2-3, with D possibly TRBD2 on 6 matching bases. CDR3 length equals 14 residues. The V end was cut by 2 bases, the J end by 6 bases, with 13 bases between. Germline CDR1 is SGDLS and CDR2 is YYNGEE. For the CDR3, the DNA is TGTGCCAGCAGCGTCCACGGAGGGCGTGATACGCAGTATTTT. It encodes CASSVHGGRDTQYF.

There are a few counts of this clone. This chain joins TRBV21-1 and TRBJ1-4; the DNA was not used to check the table's D call, TRBD1. TRBV21-1 is deemed a pseudogene. The CDR3 has 15 amino acids. The DNA of the CDR3 is TGTGCCAGCAGCAAACGTATGGGCCGCTCGGTAAAACTGTTTTTT. It translates to CASSKRMGRSVKLFF.

This clone has more than one count but fewer than ten. The chain couples TRBV30 to TRBJ1-6; D is unresolved. Per the germline V gene, CDR1 is GTSNPN and CDR2 is SVGIG (reference sequence). The V end was cut by 3 bases, the J end by 0 bases, with 9 bases between. The CDR3 covers 15 residues. CDR3 sequence: CAWRLKVSYNSPLHF. The CDR3 coding sequence is TGTGCCTGGAGACTAAAGGTCTCCTATAATTCACCCCTCCACTTT.

The J gene is TRBJ2-5, the V gene TRBV28; D gene uncertain. The germline V gene encodes CDR1 MDHEN and CDR2 SYDVKM. V lost 5 bases and J lost 4, with 14 bases in between. This CDR3 has 14 residues. The DNA of the CDR3 is TGTGCCAGCAGTGCTTCCGGCAGGCCAGAGACCCAGTACTTC. It is translated as CASSASGRPETQYF.

J is TRBJ2-1 and V is TRBV7-2; TRBD1 aligns across 7 bases. CDR1 and CDR2 from the germline V gene are SGHTA and FQGNSA. This CDR3 spans 12 amino acids. With V trimmed by 5 bases and J by 8 bases, 3 bases remained unmatched. CDR3 amino acids: CASSQQGYEQFF. The CDR3 DNA is TGTGCCAGCAGCCAACAGGGGTATGAGCAGTTCTTC.

This chain uses TRBV5-1 with TRBJ1-1; TRBD1 is a possible D gene (6 bases). V dropped 0 bases and J dropped 5 bases, with 11 bases sitting between them. CDR1 and CDR2 from the germline V gene are SGHRS and YFSETQ. The CDR3 consists of 14 residues. CDR3 amino acids: CASSLEGVGTEAFF. CDR3 nucleotide sequence: TGCGCCAGCAGCTTGGAGGGGGTAGGGACTGAAGCTTTCTTT.

V is TRBV29-1 and J is TRBJ1-1; maybe TRBD1 (5 bases). This CDR3 spans 16 amino acids. CDR1 SQVTM and CDR2 ANQGSEA come from the germline V gene. The V end lost 4 bases, the J end lost 0 bases, and 18 bases lay between the germline ends. The CDR3 sequence: CSVAGGLDGMNTEAFF. The CDR3 nucleotides read TGCAGCGTTGCCGGGGGACTCGACGGTATGAACACTGAAGCTTTCTTT.

This chain's CDR3 is CASTTGQGGNQPQHF. CDR3 sequence (DNA): TGTGCCAGCACCACGGGACAGGGTGGCAATCAGCCCCAGCATTTT. This chain uses TRBV28 with TRBJ1-5, with 9 bases identical to TRBD1. The CDR3 runs to 15 residues. V lost 7 bases and J lost 2; bases outside the gene matches: 6. CDR1 and CDR2 (germline): MDHEN, SYDVKM.

This clone was counted a single time. This chain uses TRBV25-1 with TRBJ2-7, with 8 bases aligning to TRBD1. V lost 3 bases, J lost 6 bases, and 16 bases stayed unmatched. Germline CDR1 reads MGHDK; CDR2 reads SYGVNS. The CDR3 is 17 amino acids. The CDR3 is CASSDTGPGTGLCEQYF. CDR3 DNA sequence: TGTGCCAGCAGTGACACAGGGCCCGGGACAGGATTATGCGAGCAGTACTTC.

Written as DNA, the CDR3 is TGTGCCAGCAGCTTATCCCAGGGGCCGAACACTGAAGCTTTCTTT. This encodes CASSLSQGPNTEAFF. The chain links TRBV11-2 to TRBJ1-1; D is perhaps TRBD1 (6 bases). This CDR3 is 15 amino acids long. Germline V gene data show CDR1 as SGHAT and CDR2 as FQNNGV. V was trimmed by 2 bases and J by 1 base, leaving 11 bases between them.

This chain connects TRBV6-8 to TRBJ1-2, with D possibly TRBD1 on 5 matching bases. Germline V CDR1 and CDR2: MNHGY, SAAAGT. V lost 6 bases and J 10 bases, leaving 21 bases between the germline ends. The CDR3 is 14 amino acids. The CDR3 loop reads CASRWDCWTVLYTF. The CDR3 coding sequence is TGTGCCAGCAGGTGGGACTGCTGGACGGTTCTCTACACCTTC.

The V gene is TRBV4-2, the J gene TRBJ1-5; no firm D call. V lost 0 bases to trimming and J lost 1 base, with 7 bases between them. CDR1 LGHNA and CDR2 YNFKEQ come from the germline V gene. This CDR3 spans 15 amino acids. CDR3 sequence: CASSQEHQSNQPQHF. The CDR3 DNA is TGTGCCAGCAGCCAAGAGCACCAGAGCAATCAGCCCCAGCATTTT.

This chain links TRBV18 with TRBJ1-3; D perhaps matches TRBD1 (5 bases). This CDR3 comprises 15 residues. V was pared by 1 base and J by 0 bases, with 7 bases between. Germline-derived CDR1 and CDR2 are KGHSH and LQKENI. The CDR3 sequence: CASSPRGGSGNTIYF. For the CDR3, the DNA is TGTGCCAGCTCACCACGGGGCGGCTCTGGAAACACCATATATTTT.